Shown below are 30 T cell receptor beta chains from a single sample sequenced in a study of blood T cell repertoires in COVID-19 (dated by TCRdb to the early 2020s). Library method: the immunoSEQ multiplex PCR assay. The source is immuneACCESS, and TCRdb retained only in-frame sequences with V and J called. Part of the clones is not carried over; for the studies checked, unresolved V genes explain less than half of this, and the remainder is unexplained. A total of 150,000 to 200,000 clones appear in this sample, 82% of them only once. Clones ranked in the top ten supply under 6.5% of the sample. The sample comprised PBMCs or T cells enriched from blood (not recorded which). These receptors originate from a woman aged 55-70 years with acute COVID-19.

J is TRBJ1-5 and V is TRBV6-4; 10 bases match TRBD1. Germline V lookup: CDR1 MRHNA, CDR2 SNTAGT. CDR3 length: 15 residues. V was clipped by 6 bases and J by 6 bases; unmatched bases: 8. The CDR3 reads CASSQTGGAGQPQHF. In DNA form, the CDR3 reads TGTGCCAGCAGCCAGACAGGGGGCGCGGGTCAGCCCCAGCATTTT.

The gene calls are TRBV6-5 and TRBJ2-3; perhaps TRBD2 as D (5 bases). This CDR3 contains 14 residues. Germline-derived CDR1 and CDR2 are MNHEY and SVGAGI. Trimming took off 8 bases at V and 2 bases at J, with 14 bases between the two ends. CDR3 loop: CASSKDSFTDTQYF. In nucleotides, the CDR3 is TGTGCCAGCTCCAAGGACTCCTTCACAGATACGCAGTATTTT.

This clone was counted only a few times. This sequence joins TRBV27 and TRBJ2-2; no clear D. The CDR3 has 14 amino acids. Germline V gives CDR1 MNHEY, CDR2 SMNVEV (reference sequence). With 4 bases removed from V and 1 base from J, the gap between germline ends came to 7 bases. The CDR3, as DNA: TGTGCCAGCAGTTCGTATGTGAACACCGGGGAGCTGTTTTTT. Translating gives CASSSYVNTGELFF.

This rearrangement joins TRBV4-2 to TRBJ2-1, with 7 bases matching TRBD1. V shed 5 bases, J shed 4 bases, and the junction held 14 bases outside the gene matches. Looked up from germline, CDR1 is LGHNA and CDR2 is YNFKEQ. This CDR3 has 17 residues. The CDR3, as DNA: TGTGCCAGCAGCGAAAAGACAGGGATGTACGAATACAATGAGCAGTTCTTC. This gives the protein CASSEKTGMYEYNEQFF.

V is TRBV30 and J is TRBJ2-1; D possibly corresponds to TRBD2 (5 bases). The ends were cut back, 4 bases at V and 9 bases at J, with 10 bases in the middle. The V gene's germline CDR1 is GTSNPN and CDR2 SVGIG (reference sequence). This CDR3 is 11 amino acids long. The CDR3 nucleotides are TGTGCCTGGATGGCTAGCATTGAGCAGTTCTTC. Amino acid sequence: CAWMASIEQFF.

This clone was seen many times. The chain combines TRBV7-9 with TRBJ2-1; D is unresolved. From germline, CDR1 is SEHNR and CDR2 FQNEAQ (reference sequence). Trimming took off 5 bases at V and 7 bases at J, with 9 bases between the two ends. There are 12 residues in the CDR3. CDR3 residues: CASSRHGNEQFF. Here the CDR3 DNA reads TGTGCCAGCAGCAGGCACGGGAATGAGCAGTTCTTC.

The J gene is TRBJ1-1, the V gene TRBV5-4; no definite D call. V was cut by 5 bases and J by 5 bases, with 19 bases left in between. Germline V gene data show CDR1 as SGHNT and CDR2 as YYREEE (reference sequence). CDR3 size: 15 residues. In DNA form, the CDR3 reads TGTGCCAGCAGTCTGGGAGGACCACCGGGAACTGAAGCTTTCTTT. Protein product: CASSLGGPPGTEAFF.

J is TRBJ2-2 and V is TRBV7-2; 11 bases line up with TRBD2. The CDR3 loop spans 17 amino acids. J gave up 1 base and V 5 bases, and 6 bases lay outside the gene matches. Germline V gene data show CDR1 as SGHTA and CDR2 as FQGNSA. This CDR3 is CASSPRGTSGNTGELFF. The CDR3 bases are TGTGCCAGCAGCCCGAGAGGGACTAGCGGGAACACCGGGGAGCTGTTTTTT.

This clone has only a few counts. CDR3 coding DNA: TGTGCCAGCACCGGCGGGGGGGGACTTAACTATGGCTACACCTTC. This codes for CASTGGGGLNYGYTF. This sequence joins TRBV9 and TRBJ1-2; perhaps TRBD1 as D (5 bases). The V and J ends lost 6 bases and 1 base respectively, with 16 bases between them. Per germline, CDR1 SGDLS and CDR2 YYNGEE. The length of the CDR3 is 15 residues. Complete variable domain (other parts from reference TRBV9 and TRBJ1-2): DSGVTQTPKHLITATGQRVTLRCSPRSGDLSVYWYQQSLDQGLQFLIQYYNGEERAKGNILERFSAQQFPDLHSELNLSSLELGDSALYFCASTGGGGLNYGYTFGSGTRLTVV.

V is TRBV7-8 and J is TRBJ1-4; 12 bases align to TRBD1. The germline V gene has CDR1 SGHVS and CDR2 FQNEAQ. The CDR3 contains 17 residues. After removal of 5 bases from V and 3 bases from J, the junction contained 7 bases not matched to a gene. The CDR3 sequence: CASSGDRGLLANEKLFF. For the CDR3, the DNA is TGTGCCAGCAGCGGGGACAGGGGGCTCCTGGCTAATGAAAAACTGTTTTTT.

A single count supports this clone. In DNA, the CDR3 is TGTGCCAGCAGCCAAGTCTATAGCGGAGGAGAGACCCAGTACTTC. Its protein is CASSQVYSGGETQYF. The V and J genes are TRBV4-2 and TRBJ2-5, with a tentative D call TRBD2 (6 bases). Trimming took 1 base from V and 4 from J, leaving 13 bases between them. In germline, CDR1 is LGHNA, CDR2 YNFKEQ. CDR3 length: 15 amino acids.

The chain couples TRBV19 to TRBJ1-1; 9 bases agree with TRBD1. The CDR3 loop spans 15 amino acids. From germline, CDR1 is LNHDA and CDR2 SQIVND (reference sequence). Trimming at V came to 5 bases and at J to 0 bases, leaving 4 bases not matched to a gene. The CDR3 nucleotides read TGTGCCAGTAGTGAAGGGACAGGGATGAACACTGAAGCTTTCTTT. Protein sequence: CASSEGTGMNTEAFF.

The gene calls are TRBV30 and TRBJ1-2; D is unclear. Germline assignment: CDR1 GTSNPN and CDR2 SVGIG (reference sequence). The CDR3 spans 12 residues. The V end lost 1 base, the J end lost 8 bases, and 11 bases lay between the germline ends. In DNA form, the CDR3 reads TGTGCCTGGAGTGATCCCCTCGGGGGCTACACCTTC. It translates to CAWSDPLGGYTF.

V and J are TRBV18 and TRBJ1-5; possible D gene TRBD1, 6 bases. Trimming took off 0 bases at V and 7 bases at J, with 16 bases between the two ends. This CDR3 is built from 16 residues. Per germline, CDR1 KGHSH and CDR2 LQKENI. The CDR3 DNA follows: TGTGCCAGCTCACCACCGGGGAAACAGGGCAGACAGCCCCAGCATTTT. Translated: CASSPPGKQGRQPQHF. The complete variable domain, with remaining parts taken from reference TRBV18 and TRBJ1-5, reads NAGVMQNPRHLVRRRGQEARLRCSPMKGHSHVYWYRQLPEEGLKFMVYLQKENIIDESGMPKERFSAEFPKEGPSILRIQQVVRGDSAAYFCASSPPGKQGRQPQHFGDGTRLSIL.

This clone was seen just once. The rearrangement joins TRBV13 to TRBJ2-3, with 9 bases aligning to TRBD2. This CDR3 contains 14 residues. Trimming at V came to 5 bases and at J to 6 bases, leaving 6 bases not matched to a gene. Germline V CDR1 and CDR2: PRHDT, FYEKMQ (reference sequence). This CDR3 reads CASSPGTSMDTQYF. CDR3 bases: TGTGCCAGCAGCCCAGGGACTAGCATGGATACGCAGTATTTT.

The chain carries TRBV18 and TRBJ2-5; maybe TRBD2 (6 bases). V was clipped by 3 bases and J by 0 bases, with 11 bases between them. Looked up from germline, CDR1 is KGHSH and CDR2 is LQKENI. The CDR3 has 15 residues. This CDR3 reads CASSPRGGDQETQYF. CDR3 coding DNA: TGTGCCAGCTCACCGAGAGGAGGGGACCAAGAGACCCAGTACTTC.

The chain joins TRBV6-5 to TRBJ1-1; possible D gene TRBD1, 6 bases. Germline-derived CDR1 and CDR2 are MNHEY and SVGAGI. This CDR3 region has 11 residues. Deletions cut 6 bases from V and 9 bases from J, with 11 bases between. CDR3 amino acids: CASRVQGKAFF. CDR3 nucleotides: TGTGCCAGCAGAGTACAGGGTAAAGCTTTCTTT.

The chain joins TRBV19 to TRBJ1-1; 8 positions agree with TRBD1. The junction had 12 bases not matched to a gene; V was cut back by 10 bases and J by 2 bases. Germline V gives CDR1 LNHDA, CDR2 SQIVND (reference sequence). The CDR3 consists of 15 residues. CDR3 nucleotides: TGTGCCACTTCCCGGGACAGGCTCCTTAACACTGAAGCTTTCTTT. This gives the protein CATSRDRLLNTEAFF.

This chain uses TRBV28 with TRBJ1-3, with D uncertain. Germline values: CDR1 MDHEN, CDR2 SYDVKM. CDR3 length: 14 residues. V was trimmed by 2 bases and J by 0 bases, leaving 5 bases between them. The CDR3 DNA reads as TGTGCCAGCAGTTTAGGGCTCTCTGGAAACACCATATATTTT. This sequence encodes CASSLGLSGNTIYF. The whole variable domain, filled in from reference TRBV28 and TRBJ1-3, reads DVKVTQSSRYLVKRTGEKVFLECVQDMDHENMFWYRQDPGLGLRLIYFSYDVKMKEKGDIPEGYSVSREKKERFSLILESASTNQTSMYLCASSLGLSGNTIYFGEGSWLTVV.

CDR3 in amino acids: CASRQSNQPQHF. CDR3 bases: TGTGCCAGCAGGCAGAGCAATCAGCCCCAGCATTTT. The chain carries TRBV27 and TRBJ1-5; D gene uncertain. The CDR3 has 12 amino acids. Germline CDR1 is MNHEY and CDR2 is SMNVEV (reference sequence). With 6 bases removed from V and 1 base from J, the gap between germline ends came to 4 bases.

V is TRBV30 and J is TRBJ2-5; possibly TRBD2 for D (5 bases). Trimming cost V 2 bases and J 2 bases, with 9 bases left between them. CDR1 is GTSNPN and CDR2 is SVGIG in the germline V gene (reference sequence). The CDR3 is 13 residues long. The CDR3 DNA follows: TGTGCCTGGAGTCGGGATACTCAAGAGACCCAGTACTTC. The encoded protein is CAWSRDTQETQYF.

This clone has only one observation. This chain uses TRBV7-2 with TRBJ2-3; TRBD2 agrees at 10 bases. The V and J ends lost 7 bases and 3 bases, in that order; junction bases with no gene match: 10. Looked up from germline, CDR1 is SGHTA and CDR2 is FQGNSA. The CDR3 sequence is 16 residues long. Here the CDR3 DNA reads TGTGCCAGCAAGAGTAGCGGGGGGTGGCAGACAGATACGCAGTATTTT. This encodes CASKSSGGWQTDTQYF. The whole variable domain, filled in from reference TRBV7-2 and TRBJ2-3, reads GAGVSQSPSNKVTEKGKDVELRCDPISGHTALYWYRQSLGQGLEFLIYFQGNSAPDKSGLPSDRFSAERTGGSVSTLTIQRTQQEDSAVYLCASKSSGGWQTDTQYFGPGTRLTVL.

The J gene is TRBJ1-2, the V gene TRBV4-3; D remains ambiguous. The V and J ends lost 0 bases and 4 bases respectively, with 9 bases between them. CDR1 LGHNA and CDR2 YSLEER come from the germline V gene. The CDR3 extends over 14 amino acids. DNA of the CDR3: TGCGCCAGCAGCCAAGAGCGGATAACCTATGGCTACACCTTC. It is translated as CASSQERITYGYTF.

The genes are TRBV5-4 and TRBJ2-3, with 7 bases identical to TRBD2. Germline V gene lookup returns CDR1 SGHNT and CDR2 YYREEE (reference sequence). This CDR3 comprises 15 residues. V lost 4 bases to trimming and J lost 6 bases; unmatched junction nucleotides: 11. CDR3 amino acids: CASSPGTTVEDTQYF. CDR3 DNA sequence: TGTGCCAGCAGCCCCGGGACTACGGTCGAGGATACGCAGTATTTT.

V usage is TRBV5-6 and J usage is TRBJ1-2; the D gene is possibly TRBD1 (6 bases). The V gene lost 5 bases and the J gene lost 4 bases, with 15 bases spanning the gap. There are 14 residues in the CDR3. The germline V gene encodes CDR1 SGHDT and CDR2 YYEEEE. The CDR3: CASRPIQGLYGYTF. The CDR3 DNA is TGTGCCAGCAGGCCCATACAGGGCCTCTATGGCTACACCTTC.

The chain couples TRBV6-5 to TRBJ1-6, with 7 bases identical to TRBD1. The ends lost 8 bases at V and 7 bases at J; junction bases unmatched: 8. This CDR3 region has 14 residues. Germline CDR1 is MNHEY and CDR2 is SVGAGI. CDR3 nucleotide sequence: TGTGCCAGCTCCCAACAGGGGAGGAATTCACCCCTCCACTTT. It yields the protein CASSQQGRNSPLHF.

J is TRBJ1-5 and V is TRBV19, with a possible D match to TRBD1 (6 bases). The CDR3 is 18 residues long. Germline V gene lookup returns CDR1 LNHDA and CDR2 SQIVND (reference sequence). V shed 2 bases and J shed 0 bases, with 17 bases lying between them. CDR3 residues: CASSIRGAPGYSNQPQHF. The CDR3 DNA is TGTGCCAGTAGTATACGGGGGGCGCCGGGCTATAGCAATCAGCCCCAGCATTTT. The variable domain in full, completed from reference TRBV19 and TRBJ1-5, reads DGGITQSPKYLFRKEGQNVTLSCEQNLNHDAMYWYRQDPGQGLRLIYYSQIVNDFQKGDIAEGYSVSREKKESFPLTVTSAQKNPTAFYLCASSIRGAPGYSNQPQHFGDGTRLSIL.

The rearrangement links TRBV14 to TRBJ1-2, with 10 bases that match TRBD1. Germline V CDR1 and CDR2: SGHDN, FVKESK. Trimming at V came to 1 base and at J to 1 base, leaving 9 bases not matched to a gene. This CDR3 has 18 amino acids. CDR3 amino acids: CASSQAPGQGKGNYGYTF. For the CDR3, the DNA is TGTGCCAGCAGCCAAGCTCCGGGACAGGGGAAGGGTAACTATGGCTACACCTTC.

The V gene is TRBV30, the J gene TRBJ1-5; D may be TRBD1 (5 bases). CDR1 is GTSNPN, CDR2 SVGIG, per germline (reference sequence). Trimming took off 2 bases at V and 2 bases at J, with 10 bases between the two ends. The CDR3 length is 14 residues. The chain's CDR3 is CAWSRGIGNQPQHF. CDR3 DNA: TGTGCCTGGAGTAGGGGTATCGGCAATCAGCCCCAGCATTTT.

This clone was seen just once. The V and J genes are TRBV7-8 and TRBJ1-4; D is possibly TRBD1 (5 bases). The germline V gene has CDR1 SGHVS and CDR2 FQNEAQ. Deletions cut 5 bases from V and 3 bases from J, with 13 bases between. The CDR3 has 15 amino acids. For the CDR3, the DNA is TGTGCCAGCAGCAGGGGAGGGTCGGCTAATGAAAAACTGTTTTTT. It translates to CASSRGGSANEKLFF.